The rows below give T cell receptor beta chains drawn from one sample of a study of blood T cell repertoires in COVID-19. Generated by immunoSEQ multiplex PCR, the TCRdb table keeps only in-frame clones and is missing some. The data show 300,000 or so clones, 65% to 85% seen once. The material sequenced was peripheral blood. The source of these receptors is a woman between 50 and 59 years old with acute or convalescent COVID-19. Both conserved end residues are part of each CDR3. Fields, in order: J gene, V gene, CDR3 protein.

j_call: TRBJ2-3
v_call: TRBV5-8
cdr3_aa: CASSLLQLSAADTQYF

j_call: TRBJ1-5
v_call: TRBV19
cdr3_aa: CASNDRDSNQPQHF

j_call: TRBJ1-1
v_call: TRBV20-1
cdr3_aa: CSARTGSTAFF

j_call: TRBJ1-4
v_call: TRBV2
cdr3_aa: CASSQQGNEKLFF

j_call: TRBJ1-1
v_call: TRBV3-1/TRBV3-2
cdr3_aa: CASSQLPGRRDTEAFF

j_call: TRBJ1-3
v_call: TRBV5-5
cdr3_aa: CASSPGTGFGPGNTIYF

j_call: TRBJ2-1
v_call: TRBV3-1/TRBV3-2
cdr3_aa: CASSQDLGLAGGHNEQFF

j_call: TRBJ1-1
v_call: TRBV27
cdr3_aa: CASSNNLNTEAFF

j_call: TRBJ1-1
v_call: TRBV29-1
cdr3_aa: CSAEDSPNTEAFF

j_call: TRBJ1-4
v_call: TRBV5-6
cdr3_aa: CASSFQGPVEKLFF

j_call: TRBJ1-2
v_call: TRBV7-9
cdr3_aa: CASSLPGQGGYTF

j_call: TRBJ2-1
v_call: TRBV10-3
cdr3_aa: CAISGTSGTYNEQFF

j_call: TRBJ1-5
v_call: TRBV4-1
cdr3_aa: CASSQLQGQPQHF

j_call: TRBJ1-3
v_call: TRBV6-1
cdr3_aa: CASSVRTESDSHSGNTIYF

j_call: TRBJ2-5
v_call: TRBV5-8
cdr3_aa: CASSRGQGRETQYF

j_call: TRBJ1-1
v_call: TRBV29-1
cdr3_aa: CSVQFQGARSTEAFF

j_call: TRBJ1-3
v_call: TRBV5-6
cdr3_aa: CASSPTGASGNTIYF

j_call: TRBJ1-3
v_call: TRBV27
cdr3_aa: CASSTGSGNTIYF

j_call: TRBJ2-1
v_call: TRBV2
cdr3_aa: CASSADRDNEQFF